This T cell receptor (beta chain) is from a study of cytotoxic CD8 clonotypes in ibrutinib-treated CLL. Study-level background: Following a median 12 months of treatment, with a range of 6 to 36, response samples were taken. The study recorded mean values of around 250,000 productive templates and 100,000 or so productive rearrangements per sample.

On this clone itself: Its antigen remains unknown.

The table came from immunoSEQ multiplex PCR; TCRdb's copy has only in-frame clones and leaves some out. The sample records over 120,000 clones, 79% being singletons. The CDR3 totals 14 residues. V lost 8 bases and J lost 1, with 13 bases in between. Germline CDR1 ENHRY, CDR2 SYGVKD. General study findings and limits: Baseline clonality, higher than in age-matched healthy donors, tracked circulating CD8+ T-cell counts. Contraction or stability on treatment was seen for public clonotypes, which were uncommon.

The chain employs TRBV10-3 and TRBJ2-3; the D is unclear. This sequence was found in a human donor with chronic lymphocytic leukemia. The source was PBMCs, collected after 12 months of ibrutinib treatment. The CDR3 region is CAIAPGVGTDTQYF. The CDR3 DNA sequence: TGTGCCATCGCTCCCGGCGTCGGCACAGATACGCAGTATTTT.